The clone carrying this TCR beta chain was counted at least ten times. What it recognizes is unknown. The data were taken from a study of early T cells in non-severe SARS-CoV-2 infection. Across the study: Bulk RNA isolated from unsorted whole blood underwent sequencing; chains were not paired. Overall study findings and caveats: Lookups in VDJdb leaned toward anti-spike CD8 responses and missed private and CD4 specificities.

The CDR3 is 14 amino acids. CDR1 SGHVS and CDR2 FQNEAQ come from the germline V gene. The junction had 4 bases not matched to a gene; V was cut back by 4 bases and J by 2 bases. Molecules of cDNA were individually given unique molecular identifiers that were attached to them. TCRdb fed the 5' RACE reads into MiXCR, producing one record per CDR3 protein. The table lists nearly 110,000 distinct CDR3 sequences, 11% of them singletons. Sequencing was done on a sample of whole blood. The chain is built from TRBV7-8 and TRBJ2-7; 8 bases fit TRBD2. The receptor's source is an adult who was a healthcare worker with PCR-confirmed SARS-CoV-2 infection or an uninfected control (not recorded which). The DNA for the CDR3 is TGTGCCAGCAGCTCCGGACTAGCCGCCTACGAGCAGTACTTC. It encodes CASSSGLAAYEQYF.